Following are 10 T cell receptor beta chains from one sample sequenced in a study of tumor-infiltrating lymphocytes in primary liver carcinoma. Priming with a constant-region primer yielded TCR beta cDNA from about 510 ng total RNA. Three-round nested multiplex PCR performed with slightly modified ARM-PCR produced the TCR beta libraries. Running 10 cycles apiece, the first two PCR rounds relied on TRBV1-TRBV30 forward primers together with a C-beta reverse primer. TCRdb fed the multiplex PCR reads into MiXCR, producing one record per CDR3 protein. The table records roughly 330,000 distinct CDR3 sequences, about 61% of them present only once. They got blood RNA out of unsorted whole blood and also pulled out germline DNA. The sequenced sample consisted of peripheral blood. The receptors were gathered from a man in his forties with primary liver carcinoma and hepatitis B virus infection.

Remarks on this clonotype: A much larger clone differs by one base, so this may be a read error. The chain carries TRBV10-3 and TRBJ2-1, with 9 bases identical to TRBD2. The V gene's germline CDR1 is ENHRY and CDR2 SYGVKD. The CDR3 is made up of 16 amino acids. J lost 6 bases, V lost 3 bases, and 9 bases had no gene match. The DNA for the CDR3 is TGTGCCATCAGTGAAGAGCGGGGGGCACGGGGCAATGAGCAGTTCTTC. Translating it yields CAISEERGARGNEQFF.

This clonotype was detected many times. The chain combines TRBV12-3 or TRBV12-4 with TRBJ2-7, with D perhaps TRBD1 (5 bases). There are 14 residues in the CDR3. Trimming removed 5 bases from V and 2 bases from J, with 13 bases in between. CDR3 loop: CASSTLGQTYEQYF. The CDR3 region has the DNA TGTGCCAGCAGTACACTCGGACAAACCTACGAGCAGTACTTC.

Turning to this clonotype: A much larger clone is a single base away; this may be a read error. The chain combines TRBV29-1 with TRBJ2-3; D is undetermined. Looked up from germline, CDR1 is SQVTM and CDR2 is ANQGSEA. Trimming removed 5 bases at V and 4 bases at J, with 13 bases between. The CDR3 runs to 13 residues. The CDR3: CSVCRSSSDTQYF. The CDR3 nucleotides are TGCAGCGTTTGCAGAAGCTCATCAGATACGCAGTATTTT.

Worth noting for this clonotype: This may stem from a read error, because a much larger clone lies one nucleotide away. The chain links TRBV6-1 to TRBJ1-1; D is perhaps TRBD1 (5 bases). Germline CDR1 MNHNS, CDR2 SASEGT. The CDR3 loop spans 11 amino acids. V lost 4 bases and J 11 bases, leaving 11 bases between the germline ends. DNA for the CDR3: TGTGCCAGCAGTGGCAGGGCCTTGGCTTTCTTT. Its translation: CASSGRALAFF.

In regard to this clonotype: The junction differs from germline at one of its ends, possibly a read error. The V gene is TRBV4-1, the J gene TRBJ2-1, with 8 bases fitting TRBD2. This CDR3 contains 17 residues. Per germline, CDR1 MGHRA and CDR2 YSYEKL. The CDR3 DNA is TGCGCCATCAGCCGAGACCCGTCTAGCGGGTATCCGAATGAGCACTTCTTC. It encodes CAISRDPSSGYPNEHFF.

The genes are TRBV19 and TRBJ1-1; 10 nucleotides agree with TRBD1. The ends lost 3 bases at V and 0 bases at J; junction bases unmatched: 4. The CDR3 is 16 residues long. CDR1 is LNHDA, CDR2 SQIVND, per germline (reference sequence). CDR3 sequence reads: CASSILGQGMNTEAFF. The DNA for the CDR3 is TGTGCCAGTAGTATCCTGGGACAGGGGATGAACACTGAAGCTTTCTTT.

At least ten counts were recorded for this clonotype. The CDR3 loop reads CSAERTSAAGELFF. CDR3 DNA: TGCAGCGCCGAACGTACTAGCGCGGCCGGGGAGCTGTTTTTT. The V call is TRBV29-1, the J call TRBJ2-2; 7 nucleotides line up with TRBD2. V trimming: 7 bases; J trimming: 6 bases; junction bases outside the gene matches: 11. The germline V gene encodes CDR1 SQVTM and CDR2 ANQGSEA. The CDR3 covers 14 residues.

In DNA, the CDR3 is TGTGCCACCAGTGACAAGGGACTAGCGGGAGGCCCCCACAGCAAATTCTTC. Residues: CATSDKGLAGGPHSKFF. The chain couples TRBV24-1 to TRBJ2-1; 15 positions match TRBD2. Germline V lookup: CDR1 KGHDR, CDR2 SFDVKD. The length of the CDR3 is 17 residues. V lost 4 bases and J lost 16; bases outside the gene matches: 16.

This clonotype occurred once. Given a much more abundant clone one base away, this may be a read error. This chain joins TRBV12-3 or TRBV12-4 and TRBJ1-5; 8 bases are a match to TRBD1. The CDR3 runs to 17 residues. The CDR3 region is CASSLSGGGMGNQPKHF. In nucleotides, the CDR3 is TGTGCCAGCAGTTTATCAGGGGGCGGAATGGGCAATCAGCCCAAGCATTTT.

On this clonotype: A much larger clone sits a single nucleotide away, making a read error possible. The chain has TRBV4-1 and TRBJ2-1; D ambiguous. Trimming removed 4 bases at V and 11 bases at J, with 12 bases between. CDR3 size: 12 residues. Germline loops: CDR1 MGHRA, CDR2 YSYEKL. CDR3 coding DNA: TGCGCCAGCAGCCGATTTGGATTCAAGCAGTTCTTC. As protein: CASSRFGFKQFF.